The rows below give T cell receptor beta chains drawn from one sample of a study of blood T cell repertoires in COVID-19. Assay: immunoSEQ multiplex PCR; the TCRdb copy retains only in-frame clones and omits some. Of 110,000 to 150,000 clones listed, around 82% were seen once; the top ten hold 40% to 55%. The sequenced sample was peripheral blood. Source of these receptors: a human donor in a cohort sampled during active COVID-19. CDR3s include the opening cysteine and the closing phenylalanine or tryptophan. The D gene is left open where the match is weak. Where a row states a size, it is once, few, many or the class of an expanded clone; other rows omit it.

clone size,V gene,J gene,D gene,CDR3 protein,CDR3 DNA
NA,TRBV7-2,TRBJ1-6,NA,CASSPRVGTYNSPLHF,TGTGCCAGCAGCCCACGTGTTGGTACATATAATTCACCCCTCCACTTT
NA,TRBV18,TRBJ1-2,NA,CASSRLTATAYGYTF,TGTGCCAGCTCACGTCTTACCGCGACAGCTTATGGCTACACCTTC
few,TRBV14,TRBJ1-3,NA,CASSQGPNTIYF,TGTGCCAGCAGCCAAGGGCCCAACACCATATATTTT
NA,TRBV20-1,TRBJ1-6,NA,CSASRQGSSYNSPLHF,TGCAGTGCTAGTCGGCAGGGAAGCTCCTATAATTCACCCCTCCACTTT
NA,TRBV12-3/TRBV12-4,TRBJ1-2,TRBD1,CASSFDRDYGYTF,TGTGCCAGCAGCTTCGACAGGGACTATGGCTACACCTTC
NA,TRBV7-9,TRBJ1-3,NA,CASSLPRYGNTIYF,TGTGCCAGCAGTTTGCCCCGGTATGGAAACACCATATATTTT
NA,TRBV27,TRBJ1-1,NA,CASSFSYRNTEAFF,TGTGCCAGCAGTTTCTCTTATAGGAACACTGAAGCTTTCTTT
few,TRBV6-5,TRBJ2-5,NA,CASAFSQGPQETQYF,TGTGCCAGCGCTTTTTCCCAGGGGCCACAAGAGACCCAGTACTTC
NA,TRBV19,TRBJ2-7,NA,CASSPNLVSYEQYF,TGTGCCAGTAGTCCTAACTTAGTGTCTTACGAGCAGTACTTC
NA,TRBV12-3/TRBV12-4,TRBJ1-1,NA,CASSLQASAEAFF,TGTGCCAGCAGCCTACAGGCTTCTGCTGAAGCTTTCTTT
NA,TRBV18,TRBJ2-2,NA,CASSPDTGELFF,TGTGCCAGCTCGCCGGACACCGGGGAGCTGTTTTTT
NA,TRBV19,TRBJ1-5,NA,CASSNTYPSNQPQHF,TGTGCCAGTAGTAATACATATCCTAGCAATCAGCCCCAGCATTTT
NA,TRBV7-2,TRBJ2-7,NA,CASSPAAYEQYF,TGTGCCAGCAGCCCCGCAGCGTACGAGCAGTACTTC
NA,TRBV9,TRBJ2-2,TRBD2,CASSLTAGGWTGELFF,TGTGCCAGCAGCCTCACCGCGGGAGGATGGACCGGGGAGCTGTTTTTT
NA,TRBV30,TRBJ2-3,TRBD1,CAWETGGTDTQYF,TGTGCCTGGGAAACAGGGGGCACAGATACGCAGTATTTT
NA,TRBV6-6,TRBJ1-2,NA,CASSFGQSYGYTF,TGTGCCAGCAGTTTTGGACAGAGCTATGGCTACACCTTC
NA,TRBV7-2,TRBJ2-3,TRBD2,CASSLASGDTDTQYF,TGTGCCAGCAGCTTAGCTAGCGGGGACACAGATACGCAGTATTTT
NA,TRBV2,TRBJ1-5,NA,CASTSSNQPQHF,TGTGCCAGCACGAGTAGCAATCAGCCCCAGCATTTT
few,TRBV19,TRBJ1-1,NA,CASTQDSVAFF,TGTGCCAGTACCCAAGACAGTGTAGCTTTCTTT
once,TRBV27,TRBJ1-6,NA,CASSLRSGVNSPLHF,TGTGCCAGCAGTTTAAGGAGCGGCGTTAATTCACCCCTCCACTTT
NA,TRBV4-1,TRBJ2-6,NA,CASSSQVTSSGANVLTF,TGCGCCAGCAGCTCTCAGGTTACCAGCTCTGGGGCCAACGTCCTGACTTTC
NA,TRBV7-9,TRBJ1-2,TRBD1,CASSLRTGDNYGYTF,TGTGCCAGCAGCTTAAGGACAGGAGATAACTATGGCTACACCTTC
NA,TRBV2,TRBJ1-4,TRBD1,CASSGQGGGEKLFF,TGTGCCAGCAGTGGACAGGGAGGAGGCGAAAAACTGTTTTTT
NA,TRBV5-1,TRBJ1-2,TRBD1,CASSPGDRGAYGYTF,TGCGCCAGCAGCCCTGGGGACAGGGGGGCGTATGGCTACACCTTC
NA,TRBV28,TRBJ1-3,NA,CASSFGGNTIYF,TGTGCCAGCAGTTTTGGGGGGAACACCATATATTTT
NA,TRBV21-1,TRBJ1-1,NA,CASSKVGGGQGNTEAFF,TGTGCCAGCAGCAAAGTTGGGGGCGGACAGGGGAACACTGAAGCTTTCTTT
NA,TRBV27,TRBJ2-5,NA,CASSLSRSQETQYF,TGTGCCAGCAGTTTATCTAGGAGCCAAGAGACCCAGTACTTC
NA,TRBV11-3,TRBJ2-5,NA,CASSTLRPGDQETQYF,TGTGCCAGCAGCACCCTACGACCGGGGGATCAAGAGACCCAGTACTTC
NA,TRBV9,TRBJ1-4,NA,CASSRQATNEKLFF,TGTGCCAGCAGCCGCCAGGCAACTAATGAAAAACTGTTTTTT
NA,TRBV6-5,TRBJ2-5,NA,CASMQQETQYF,TGTGCCAGCATGCAGCAAGAGACCCAGTACTTC
NA,TRBV6-1,TRBJ1-1,TRBD1,CASSDSRGRVAFF,TGTGCCAGCAGTGATTCCAGGGGGCGAGTAGCTTTCTTT
NA,TRBV6-6,TRBJ2-3,TRBD2,CASRASGPRDTQYF,TGTGCCAGCAGGGCTAGCGGCCCCCGGGATACGCAGTATTTT
NA,TRBV7-9,TRBJ2-1,TRBD1,CASSLGTGSHEQFF,TGTGCCAGCAGCCTGGGGACAGGGAGTCATGAGCAGTTCTTC
NA,TRBV5-1,TRBJ1-5,NA,CASSLDPNQPQHF,TGCGCCAGCAGCTTGGATCCAAATCAGCCCCAGCATTTT
NA,TRBV7-2,TRBJ1-1,NA,CASSQDRWNTEAFF,TGTGCCAGCAGCCAAGACAGGTGGAACACTGAAGCTTTCTTT
NA,TRBV2,TRBJ2-5,TRBD1,CASSDPGQGRRETQYF,TGTGCCAGCAGTGATCCGGGACAGGGTAGGCGAGAGACCCAGTACTTC
NA,TRBV18,TRBJ2-5,TRBD2,CASSPNTRGGQETQYF,TGTGCCAGCTCACCAAACACACGGGGGGGACAAGAGACCCAGTACTTC
NA,TRBV30,TRBJ1-1,NA,CAWSGFQGNTEAFF,TGTGCCTGGAGCGGGTTTCAGGGAAACACTGAAGCTTTCTTT
NA,TRBV6-6,TRBJ1-1,TRBD1,CASSEQGEGTEAFF,TGTGCCAGCAGTGAGCAGGGGGAAGGGACTGAAGCTTTCTTT
once,TRBV2,TRBJ2-7,TRBD1,CASTRLSGTGGGEQYF,TGTGCCAGCACCCGGCTCTCTGGGACAGGGGGTGGAGAGCAGTACTTC